This T cell receptor (beta chain) derives from a study of early T cells in non-severe SARS-CoV-2 infection. For the study at large: The chains were unpaired, and the sequenced material was bulk RNA from unsorted whole blood.

A note on this clonotype: Its cognate antigen is unknown.

Study results and limitations: CD4 and private specificities were missed by VDJdb matching, which favored anti-spike CD8 responses.

V lost 7 bases to trimming and J lost 4 bases, with 8 bases between them. This CDR3 is 11 amino acids long. The germline CDR1 and CDR2 sequences are SGHRS and YFSETQ. As part of library construction, unique molecular identifiers were attached to individual cDNA molecules. TCRdb re-analysed the 5' RACE reads in MiXCR, keeping a single row per CDR3 protein. Here the sample spans tens of thousands of distinct CDR3 sequences, roughly 6.6% being singletons. This TCR was sampled from an adult who was a healthcare worker with PCR-confirmed SARS-CoV-2 infection or an uninfected control (not recorded which). Source: whole blood, taken at baseline. V is TRBV5-1 and J is TRBJ1-1; D might be TRBD1 (5 bases). CDR3 residues: CASRQSTEAFF. DNA of the CDR3: TGCGCCAGCCGACAGAGCACTGAAGCTTTCTTT.